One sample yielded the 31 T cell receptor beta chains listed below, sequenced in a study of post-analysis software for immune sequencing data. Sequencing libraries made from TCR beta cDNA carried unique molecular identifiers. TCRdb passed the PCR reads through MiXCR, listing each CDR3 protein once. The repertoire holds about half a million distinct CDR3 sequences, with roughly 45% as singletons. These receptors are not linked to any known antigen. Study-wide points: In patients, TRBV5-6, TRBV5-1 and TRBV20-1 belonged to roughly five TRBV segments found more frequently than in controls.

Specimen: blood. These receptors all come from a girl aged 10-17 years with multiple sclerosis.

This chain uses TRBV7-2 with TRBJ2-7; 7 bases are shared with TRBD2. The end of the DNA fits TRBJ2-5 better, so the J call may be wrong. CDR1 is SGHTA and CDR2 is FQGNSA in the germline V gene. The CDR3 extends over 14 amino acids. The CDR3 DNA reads TGTGCCAGCAGCTTAAACGGGAGGACAGAGACCCAGTACTTC. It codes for CASSLNGRTETQYF.

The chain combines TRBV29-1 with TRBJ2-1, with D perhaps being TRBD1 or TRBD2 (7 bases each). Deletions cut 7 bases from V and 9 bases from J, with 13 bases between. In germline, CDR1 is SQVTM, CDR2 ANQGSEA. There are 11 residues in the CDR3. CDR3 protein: CSAAGGVEQFF. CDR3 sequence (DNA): TGCAGCGCCGCAGGGGGGGTTGAGCAGTTCTTC.

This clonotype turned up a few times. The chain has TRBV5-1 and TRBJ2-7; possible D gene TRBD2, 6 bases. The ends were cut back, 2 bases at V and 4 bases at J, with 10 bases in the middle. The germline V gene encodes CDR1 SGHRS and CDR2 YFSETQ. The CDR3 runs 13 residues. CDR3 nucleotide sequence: TGCGCCAGCAGCTTCCCCGGGAGATACGAGCAGTACTTC. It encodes CASSFPGRYEQYF. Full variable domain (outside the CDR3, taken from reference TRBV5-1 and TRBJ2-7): KAGVTQTPRYLIKTRGQQVTLSCSPISGHRSVSWYQQTPGQGLQFLFEYFSETQRNKGNFPGRFSGRQFSNSRSEMNVSTLELGDSALYLCASSFPGRYEQYFGPGTRLTVT.

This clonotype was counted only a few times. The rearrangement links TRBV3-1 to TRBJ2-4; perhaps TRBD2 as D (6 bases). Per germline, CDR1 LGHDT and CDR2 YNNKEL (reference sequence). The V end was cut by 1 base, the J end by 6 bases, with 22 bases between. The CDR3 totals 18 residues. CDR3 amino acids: CASSQGALDYLGGNIQYF. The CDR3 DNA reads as TGTGCCAGCAGCCAAGGCGCCCTGGACTACTTGGGGGGAAACATTCAGTACTTC.

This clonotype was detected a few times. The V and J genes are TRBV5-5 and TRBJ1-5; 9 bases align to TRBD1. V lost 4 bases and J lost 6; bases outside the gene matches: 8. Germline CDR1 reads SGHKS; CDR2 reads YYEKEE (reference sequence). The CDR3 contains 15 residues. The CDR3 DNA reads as TGTGCCAGCAGCATAGGACAGGGGATTACTCAGCCCCAGCATTTT. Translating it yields CASSIGQGITQPQHF.

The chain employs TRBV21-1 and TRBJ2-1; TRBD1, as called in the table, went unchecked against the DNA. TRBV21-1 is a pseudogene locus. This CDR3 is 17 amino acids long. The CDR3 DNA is TGTGCCAGCAGCAATTGGGGGACACATTACAGCTACAATGAGCAGTTCTTC. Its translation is CASSNWGTHYSYNEQFF.

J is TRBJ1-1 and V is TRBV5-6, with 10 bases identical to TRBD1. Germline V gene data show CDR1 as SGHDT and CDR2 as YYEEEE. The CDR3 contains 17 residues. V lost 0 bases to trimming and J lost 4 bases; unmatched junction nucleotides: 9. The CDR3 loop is CASSLGPGTGDSTEAFF. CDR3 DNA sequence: TGTGCCAGCAGCTTGGGACCGGGGACAGGGGATTCCACTGAAGCTTTCTTT.

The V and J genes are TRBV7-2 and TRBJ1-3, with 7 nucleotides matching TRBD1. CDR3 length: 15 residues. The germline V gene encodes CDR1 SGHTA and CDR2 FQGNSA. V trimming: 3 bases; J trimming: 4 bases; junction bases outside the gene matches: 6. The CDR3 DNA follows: TGTGCCAGCAGCTTGGGCCAGGGGGGCGGAAACACCATATATTTT. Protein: CASSLGQGGGNTIYF.

CDR3 residues: CASSSPRGAGYQETQFF. The CDR3, as DNA: TGTGCCAGCAGCTCCCCCCGTGGAGCGGGCTACCAAGAGACCCAGTTCTTC. The chain carries TRBV7-9 and TRBJ2-5; perhaps TRBD2 as D (6 bases). The DNA end favors TRBJ2-1, so the J call may be wrong. Germline CDR1 reads SEHNR; CDR2 reads FQNEAQ (reference sequence). The CDR3 is 17 residues long.

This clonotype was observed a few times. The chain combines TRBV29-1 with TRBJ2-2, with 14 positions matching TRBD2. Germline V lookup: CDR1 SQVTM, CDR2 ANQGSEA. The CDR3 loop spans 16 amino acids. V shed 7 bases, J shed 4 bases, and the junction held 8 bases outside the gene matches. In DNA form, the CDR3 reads TGCAGCGCCGTTGGACTAGCGGGAGGACTCACCGGGGAGCTGTTTTTT. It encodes CSAVGLAGGLTGELFF.

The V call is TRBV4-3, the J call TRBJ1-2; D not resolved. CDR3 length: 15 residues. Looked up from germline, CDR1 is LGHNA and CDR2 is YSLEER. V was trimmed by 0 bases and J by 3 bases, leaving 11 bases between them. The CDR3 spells CASSQESRLDYGYTF. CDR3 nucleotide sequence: TGCGCCAGCAGCCAAGAGTCGCGGCTGGACTATGGCTACACCTTC.

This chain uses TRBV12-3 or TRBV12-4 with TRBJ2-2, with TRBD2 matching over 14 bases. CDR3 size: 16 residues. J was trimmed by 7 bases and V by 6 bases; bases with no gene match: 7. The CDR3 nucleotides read TGTGCCAGCAGACCAGGGACTAGCGGGAGTGTCGGGGAGCTGTTTTTT. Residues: CASRPGTSGSVGELFF.

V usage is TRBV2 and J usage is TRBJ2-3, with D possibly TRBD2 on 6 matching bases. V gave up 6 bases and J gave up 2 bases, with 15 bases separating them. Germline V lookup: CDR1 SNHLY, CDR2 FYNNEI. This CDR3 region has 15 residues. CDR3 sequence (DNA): TGTGCCAGCAGACCGTCGACTAGGGACACAGATACGCAGTATTTT. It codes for CASRPSTRDTDTQYF.

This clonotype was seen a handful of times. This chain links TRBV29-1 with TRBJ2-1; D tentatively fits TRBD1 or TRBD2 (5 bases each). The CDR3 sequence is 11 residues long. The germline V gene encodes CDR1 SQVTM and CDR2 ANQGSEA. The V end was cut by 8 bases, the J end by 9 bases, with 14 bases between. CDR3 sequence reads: CSYRDLSEQFF. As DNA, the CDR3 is TGCAGCTACCGGGACCTTTCTGAGCAGTTCTTC.

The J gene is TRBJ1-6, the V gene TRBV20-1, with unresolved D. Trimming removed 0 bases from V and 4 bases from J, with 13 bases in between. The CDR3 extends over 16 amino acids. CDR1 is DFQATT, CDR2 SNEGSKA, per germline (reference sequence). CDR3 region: CSARDSRAAYNSPLHF. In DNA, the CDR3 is TGCAGTGCTAGAGATTCACGGGCCGCTTATAATTCACCCCTCCACTTT.

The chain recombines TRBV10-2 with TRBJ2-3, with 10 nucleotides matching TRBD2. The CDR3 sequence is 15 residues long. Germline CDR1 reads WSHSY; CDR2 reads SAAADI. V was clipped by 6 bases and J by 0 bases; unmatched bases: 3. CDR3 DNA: TGCGCCAGCAGGCAACTAGCGGGGAGCACAGATACGCAGTATTTT. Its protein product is CASRQLAGSTDTQYF.

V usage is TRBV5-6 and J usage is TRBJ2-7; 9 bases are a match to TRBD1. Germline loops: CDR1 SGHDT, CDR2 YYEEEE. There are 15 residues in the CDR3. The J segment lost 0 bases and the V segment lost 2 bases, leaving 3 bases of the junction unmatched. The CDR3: CASSFDRGFSYEQYF. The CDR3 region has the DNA TGTGCCAGCAGCTTCGACAGGGGGTTCTCCTACGAGCAGTACTTC.

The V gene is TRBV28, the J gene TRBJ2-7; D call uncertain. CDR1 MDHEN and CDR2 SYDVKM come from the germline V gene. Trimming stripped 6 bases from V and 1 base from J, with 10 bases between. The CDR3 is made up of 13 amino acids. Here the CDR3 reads CASRAATSYEQYF. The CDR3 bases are TGTGCCAGCAGGGCTGCGACTTCCTACGAGCAGTACTTC. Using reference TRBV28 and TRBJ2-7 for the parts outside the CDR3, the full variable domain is DVKVTQSSRYLVKRTGEKVFLECVQDMDHENMFWYRQDPGLGLRLIYFSYDVKMKEKGDIPEGYSVSREKKERFSLILESASTNQTSMYLCASRAATSYEQYFGPGTRLTVT.

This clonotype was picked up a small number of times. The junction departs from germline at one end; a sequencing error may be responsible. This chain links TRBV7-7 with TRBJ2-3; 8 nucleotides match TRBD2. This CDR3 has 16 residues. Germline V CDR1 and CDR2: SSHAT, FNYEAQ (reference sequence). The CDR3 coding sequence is TGTGCTAGCAGCCCCTCTACTAGCGGAGCCACAGATACGCAGTATTTT. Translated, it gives CASSPSTSGATDTQYF. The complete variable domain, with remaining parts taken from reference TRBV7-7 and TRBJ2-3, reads GAGVSQSPRYKVTKRGQDVTLRCDPISSHATLYWYQQALGQGPEFLTYFNYEAQPDKSGLPSDRFSAERPEGSISTLTIQRTEQRDSAMYRCASSPSTSGATDTQYFGPGTRLTVL.

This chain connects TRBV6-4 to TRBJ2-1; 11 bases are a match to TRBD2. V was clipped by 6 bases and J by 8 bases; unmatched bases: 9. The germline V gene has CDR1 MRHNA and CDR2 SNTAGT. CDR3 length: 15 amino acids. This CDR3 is CASSYSGRAGDEQFF. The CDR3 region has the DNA TGTGCCAGCAGCTATAGCGGGAGGGCCGGGGATGAGCAGTTCTTC.

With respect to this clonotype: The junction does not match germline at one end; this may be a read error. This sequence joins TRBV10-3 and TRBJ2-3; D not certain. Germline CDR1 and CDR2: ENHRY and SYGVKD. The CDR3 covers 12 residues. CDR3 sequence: CAITEDPDTQYF. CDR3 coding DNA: TGTGCCATCACTGAGGACCCAGATACGCAGTATTTT.

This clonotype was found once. In DNA, the CDR3 is TGCAGCGTTGAATCAGGGACGAGCACTGAAGCTTTCTTT. It codes for CSVESGTSTEAFF. This chain connects TRBV29-1 to TRBJ1-1; the D gene is possibly TRBD1 (5 bases). The V end was cut by 2 bases, the J end by 4 bases, with 11 bases between. CDR3 length equals 13 residues. Looked up from germline, CDR1 is SQVTM and CDR2 is ANQGSEA.

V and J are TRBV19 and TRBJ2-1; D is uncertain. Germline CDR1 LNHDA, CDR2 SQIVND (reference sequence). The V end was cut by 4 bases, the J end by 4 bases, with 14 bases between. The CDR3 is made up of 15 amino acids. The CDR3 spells CASSSSQPRYNEQFF. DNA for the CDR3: TGTGCCAGTAGTAGCAGCCAACCAAGATACAATGAGCAGTTCTTC.

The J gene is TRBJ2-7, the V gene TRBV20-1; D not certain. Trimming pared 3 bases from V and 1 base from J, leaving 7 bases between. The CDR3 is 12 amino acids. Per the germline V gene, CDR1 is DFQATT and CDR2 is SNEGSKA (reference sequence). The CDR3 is CSASKASYEQYF. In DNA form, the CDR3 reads TGCAGTGCTAGTAAAGCGTCCTACGAGCAGTACTTC.

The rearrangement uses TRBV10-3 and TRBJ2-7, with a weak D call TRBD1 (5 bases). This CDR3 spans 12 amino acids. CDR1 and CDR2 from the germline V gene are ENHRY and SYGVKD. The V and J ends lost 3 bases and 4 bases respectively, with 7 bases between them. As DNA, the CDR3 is TGTGCCATCAGTGATAGGGGTTACGAGCAGTACTTC. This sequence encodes CAISDRGYEQYF.

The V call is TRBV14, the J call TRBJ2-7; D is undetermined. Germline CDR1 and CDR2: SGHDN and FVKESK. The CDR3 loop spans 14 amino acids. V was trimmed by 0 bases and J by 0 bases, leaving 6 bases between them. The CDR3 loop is CASSQEVDSYEQYF. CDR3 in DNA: TGTGCCAGCAGCCAAGAGGTAGACTCCTACGAGCAGTACTTC.

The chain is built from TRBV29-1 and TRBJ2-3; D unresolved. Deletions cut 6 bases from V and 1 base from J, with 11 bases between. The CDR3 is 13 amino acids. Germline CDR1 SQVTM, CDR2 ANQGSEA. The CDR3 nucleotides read TGCAGCGTGTTAGAGGTCCGCACAGATACGCAGTATTTT. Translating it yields CSVLEVRTDTQYF.

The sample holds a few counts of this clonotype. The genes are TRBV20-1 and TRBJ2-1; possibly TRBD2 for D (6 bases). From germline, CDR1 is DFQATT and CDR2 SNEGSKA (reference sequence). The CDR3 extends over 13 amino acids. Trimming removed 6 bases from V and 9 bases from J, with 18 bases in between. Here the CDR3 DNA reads TGCAGTGCCATATCAACTAGCTTGGGTGAGCAGTTCTTC. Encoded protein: CSAISTSLGEQFF.

Here the CDR3 reads CSAREFGSRNEKLFF. CDR3 in DNA: TGCAGTGCTAGAGAGTTCGGCAGCCGGAATGAAAAACTGTTTTTT. V and J are TRBV20-1 and TRBJ1-4; no reliable D call. V was shortened by 0 bases and J by 5 bases, with 13 bases between the two germline ends. The germline gives CDR1 DFQATT, CDR2 SNEGSKA (reference sequence). The CDR3 has 15 amino acids.

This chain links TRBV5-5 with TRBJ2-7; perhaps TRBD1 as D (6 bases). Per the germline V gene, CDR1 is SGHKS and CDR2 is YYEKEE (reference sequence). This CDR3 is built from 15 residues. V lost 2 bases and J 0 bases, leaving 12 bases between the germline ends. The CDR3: CASSLLGQDSYEQYF. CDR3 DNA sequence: TGTGCCAGCAGCTTACTGGGACAAGACTCCTACGAGCAGTACTTC.

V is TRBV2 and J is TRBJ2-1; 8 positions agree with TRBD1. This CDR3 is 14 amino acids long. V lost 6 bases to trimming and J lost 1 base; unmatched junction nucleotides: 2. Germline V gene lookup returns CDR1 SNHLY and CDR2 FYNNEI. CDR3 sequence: CASRNRGSYNEQFF. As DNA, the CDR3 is TGTGCCAGCAGAAACAGGGGGTCCTACAATGAGCAGTTCTTC.